This TCR beta chain was profiled in a study of beta chain features in type 1 diabetes. Study findings and constraints: Shorter templates might be favored by PCR, and equally so in patients and in controls. People with Type 1 diabetes carried modestly yet significantly shorter TCRB CDR3s in all four CD4+ subsets. Fewer insertions but more deletions were seen at VDJ junctions in type 1 diabetes patients.

Stem cell-like memory, regulatory, central memory and naive CD4+ cells were sorted via CD45RO/CCR7/CD25/CD127/CD95/CD27. This clone was counted only a few times. Its target is not known. CDR1 is LGHNA, CDR2 YNFKEQ, per germline. Trimming took 4 bases from V and 4 from J; bases not matched to a gene: 9. The CDR3 extends over 16 amino acids. The whole isolated RNA underwent reverse transcription, so sequencing captured expressed TCRB transcripts. Data came from immunoSEQ multiplex PCR; TCRdb stores just in-frame clones and leaves some out. The sample shows 250,000 to 350,000 clones, 8% to 13% of them seen only once.

Sequenced input: naive CD4+ T cells from blood. This TCR was recovered from a woman in her 30s in good health. The rearrangement uses TRBV4-2 and TRBJ2-2, with 7 bases that match TRBD1. As DNA, the CDR3 is TGTGCCAGCAGCCCCCGGGACAGCTCAGGCACCGGGGAGCTGTTTTTT. Translating gives CASSPRDSSGTGELFF.